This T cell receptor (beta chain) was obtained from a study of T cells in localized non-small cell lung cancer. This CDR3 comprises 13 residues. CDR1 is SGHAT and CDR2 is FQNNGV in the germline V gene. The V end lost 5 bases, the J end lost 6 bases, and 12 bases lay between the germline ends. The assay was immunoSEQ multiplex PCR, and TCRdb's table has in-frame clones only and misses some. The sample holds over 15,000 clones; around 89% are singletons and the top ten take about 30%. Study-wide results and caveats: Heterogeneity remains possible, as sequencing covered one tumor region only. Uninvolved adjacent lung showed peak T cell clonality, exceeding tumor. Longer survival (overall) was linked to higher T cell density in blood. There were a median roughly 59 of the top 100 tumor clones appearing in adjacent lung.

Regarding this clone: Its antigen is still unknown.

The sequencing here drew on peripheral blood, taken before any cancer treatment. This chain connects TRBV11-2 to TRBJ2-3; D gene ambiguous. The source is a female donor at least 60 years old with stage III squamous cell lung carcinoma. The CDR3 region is CASSPDLGDTQYF. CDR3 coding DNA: TGTGCCAGCAGCCCGGACCTAGGGGATACGCAGTATTTT.